These 28 T cell receptor beta chains were all obtained from the same sample, sequenced in a study of blood T cell repertoires in COVID-19. The method was immunoSEQ multiplex PCR; TCRdb's version includes in-frame clones alone and lacks a portion of them. Seen here are roughly 300,000 clones, 75% to 85% observed once, and the top ten hold just over 7%. The sequenced sample was peripheral blood. These receptors came from a human donor in a cohort sampled during active COVID-19.

This sequence joins TRBV2 and TRBJ1-2; no definite D call. Deletions cut 3 bases from V and 4 bases from J, with 9 bases between. CDR1 SNHLY and CDR2 FYNNEI come from the germline V gene. This CDR3 comprises 13 residues. CDR3 sequence reads: CASSEYTIYGYTF. CDR3 DNA: TGTGCCAGCAGTGAGTACACGATCTATGGCTACACCTTC.

The rearrangement links TRBV6-1 to TRBJ1-1; 11 nucleotides match TRBD1. V trimming: 3 bases; J trimming: 3 bases; junction bases outside the gene matches: 0. The V gene's germline CDR1 is MNHNS and CDR2 SASEGT. The CDR3 is 14 residues long. Here the CDR3 DNA reads TGTGCCAGCAGTGAGGGACAGGGGGACACTGAAGCTTTCTTT. Its translation: CASSEGQGDTEAFF.

The chain joins TRBV3-1 (or the pseudogene TRBV3-2) to TRBJ1-2; 7 bases map to TRBD1. CDR1 is LGHDT, CDR2 YNNKEL, per germline (reference sequence). V lost 6 bases to trimming and J lost 8 bases; unmatched junction nucleotides: 12. The CDR3 is 14 amino acids. In DNA, the CDR3 is TGTGCCAGCAGTCGACAGGGTGGGAGTTGGGGCTACACCTTC. Protein sequence: CASSRQGGSWGYTF.

The chain couples TRBV6-6 to TRBJ2-7; D perhaps matches TRBD1 (6 bases). The CDR3 has 13 amino acids. Deletions cut 5 bases from V and 4 bases from J, with 12 bases between. Germline V lookup: CDR1 MNHNY, CDR2 SVGAGI (reference sequence). Here the CDR3 reads CASSNQQGYEQYF. The CDR3 DNA sequence: TGTGCCAGCAGTAATCAACAGGGATACGAGCAGTACTTC.

The CDR3 sequence: CASSLVGDRQQPQHF. DNA of the CDR3: TGCGCCAGCAGCTTGGTGGGGGACAGGCAACAGCCCCAGCATTTT. The rearrangement uses TRBV5-1 and TRBJ1-5, with 8 nucleotides matching TRBD1. Germline V CDR1 and CDR2: SGHRS, YFSETQ. The CDR3 is 15 amino acids. V was pared by 0 bases and J by 7 bases, with 6 bases of the junction left unmatched.

V and J are TRBV7-9 and TRBJ2-3, with 10 bases matching TRBD2. J was trimmed by 6 bases and V by 1 base; bases with no gene match: 7. Germline CDR1 SEHNR, CDR2 FQNEAQ (reference sequence). The CDR3 runs 16 residues. DNA of the CDR3: TGTGCCAGCAGCTTAGAATGGCTAGCGGGGGTGGATACGCAGTATTTT. Protein product: CASSLEWLAGVDTQYF. The full variable domain, with the rest looked up from reference TRBV7-9 and TRBJ2-3, is DTGVSQNPRHKITKRGQNVTFRCDPISEHNRLYWYRQTLGQGPEFLTYFQNEAQLEKSRLLSDRFSAERPKGSFSTLEIQRTEQGDSAMYLCASSLEWLAGVDTQYFGPGTRLTVL.

This clone was counted once. The gene calls are TRBV9 and TRBJ1-2, with D possibly TRBD1 on 5 matching bases. The CDR3 covers 15 residues. The V gene's germline CDR1 is SGDLS and CDR2 YYNGEE. Trimming took 3 bases from V and 4 from J, leaving 16 bases between them. As DNA, the CDR3 is TGTGCCAGCAGCGCGGGGGACGGGTTTTTCTATGGCTACACCTTC. Protein sequence: CASSAGDGFFYGYTF.

The rearrangement links TRBV7-3 to TRBJ2-2; possibly TRBD2 for D (6 bases). The CDR3 is 14 residues long. Germline V gene sequence: CDR1 SGHTA, CDR2 FQGTGA. Trimming cost V 4 bases and J 8 bases, with 14 bases left between them. The CDR3 spells CASSYGTSSGELFF. CDR3 DNA sequence: TGTGCCAGCAGCTACGGGACTTCCTCAGGGGAGCTGTTTTTT.

The V and J genes are TRBV27 and TRBJ2-7; 7 bases map to TRBD1. Germline CDR1 reads MNHEY; CDR2 reads SMNVEV (reference sequence). V trimming: 5 bases; J trimming: 6 bases; junction bases outside the gene matches: 7. The CDR3 is made up of 13 amino acids. The CDR3 sequence: CASSPGTAIEQYF. The DNA of the CDR3 is TGTGCCAGCAGTCCAGGGACAGCGATCGAGCAGTACTTC.

This chain links TRBV25-1 with TRBJ2-2; weak D call: TRBD2 (6 bases). The germline V and J ends were trimmed by 4 bases and 3 bases, with 12 bases remaining between them. Germline assignment: CDR1 MGHDK and CDR2 SYGVNS. CDR3 length equals 15 residues. CDR3: CASSVRGLDTGELFF. DNA of the CDR3: TGTGCCAGCAGTGTACGGGGACTCGACACCGGGGAGCTGTTTTTT.

The DNA of the CDR3 is TGTGCCAGCAGTTCCGGGTCAGGGTACGAGCAGTACTTC. This encodes CASSSGSGYEQYF. The chain recombines TRBV6-5 with TRBJ2-7; tentatively, D is TRBD1 (5 bases). This CDR3 contains 13 residues. Germline V gene sequence: CDR1 MNHEY, CDR2 SVGAGI. Trimming took 4 bases from V and 4 from J, leaving 11 bases between them.

A few counts support this clone. The rearrangement links TRBV5-1 to TRBJ2-7; D uncertain. Trimming cost V 3 bases and J 12 bases, with 13 bases left between them. The CDR3 has 11 amino acids. Germline V gene sequence: CDR1 SGHRS, CDR2 YFSETQ. CDR3 residues: CASSSKWRWYF. CDR3 DNA: TGCGCCAGCAGCTCCAAATGGCGGTGGTACTTC.

This sequence joins TRBV10-3 and TRBJ2-5; D perhaps matches TRBD1 (6 bases). Germline V gene lookup returns CDR1 ENHRY and CDR2 SYGVKD. The CDR3 has 13 amino acids. Between the trimmed V and J ends, which lost 4 bases and 4 bases, there was a span of 10 bases. Here the CDR3 DNA reads TGTGCCATCAGTGTACAGGGACGAGAGACCCAGTACTTC. Its protein is CAISVQGRETQYF.

About this clone: The same CDR3 also results from other DNA sequences found in this sample. The chain employs TRBV19 and TRBJ1-1, with TRBD1 as a possible D gene (6 bases). V was cut by 6 bases and J by 0 bases, with 11 bases left in between. Germline CDR1 reads LNHDA; CDR2 reads SQIVND (reference sequence). The CDR3 covers 14 residues. CDR3 in amino acids: CASSIGQLNTEAFF. Here the CDR3 DNA reads TGTGCCAGTAGCATCGGACAGCTGAACACTGAAGCTTTCTTT.

The chain has TRBV10-3 and TRBJ2-1; 10 bases agree with TRBD1. The CDR3 totals 18 residues. The ends lost 0 bases at V and 6 bases at J; junction bases unmatched: 11. Germline CDR1 is ENHRY and CDR2 is SYGVKD. The CDR3 sequence is CAISESMGPGQGPNEQFF. The CDR3 DNA reads TGTGCCATCAGTGAGTCGATGGGGCCGGGACAGGGGCCCAATGAGCAGTTCTTC.

The chain links TRBV6-4 to TRBJ1-6; D might be TRBD1 (6 bases). The CDR3 length is 13 residues. V was trimmed by 8 bases and J by 9 bases, leaving 14 bases between them. Germline values: CDR1 MRHNA, CDR2 SNTAGT. In DNA, the CDR3 is TGTGCCAGCGGATACAGGGTTGGTTCACCCCTCCACTTT. It codes for CASGYRVGSPLHF.

The chain employs TRBV19 and TRBJ2-1, with 11 bases fitting TRBD1. Per germline, CDR1 LNHDA and CDR2 SQIVND (reference sequence). The V gene end was trimmed by 4 bases and the J gene end by 6 bases; junction bases not matched to a gene: 5. This CDR3 comprises 15 residues. In nucleotides, the CDR3 is TGTGCCAGTAGTACTGGGACAGGGGGGCTCAATGAGCAGTTCTTC. It specifies CASSTGTGGLNEQFF.

This sequence joins TRBV24-1 and TRBJ1-2; tentatively, D is TRBD1 (6 bases). This CDR3 is 13 amino acids long. The V and J ends lost 1 base and 4 bases respectively, with 6 bases between them. Germline values: CDR1 KGHDR, CDR2 SFDVKD. In DNA, the CDR3 is TGTGCCACCAGTGATTTCAGGGGCTATGGCTACACCTTC. It specifies CATSDFRGYGYTF.

This clone was seen just once. The chain uses TRBV6-5 and TRBJ2-7, with a weak D call TRBD2 (5 bases). This CDR3 region has 14 residues. Trimming took 4 bases from V and 5 from J, leaving 15 bases between them. Germline assignment: CDR1 MNHEY and CDR2 SVGAGI. The CDR3: CASSWSRGGNEQYF. CDR3 DNA: TGTGCCAGCAGTTGGTCGCGAGGAGGAAACGAGCAGTACTTC.

This clone has a single count. V is TRBV11-2 and J is TRBJ1-3; a weak D match, TRBD1 (5 bases). Trimming pared 2 bases from V and 2 bases from J, leaving 10 bases between. The CDR3 totals 15 residues. The V gene's germline CDR1 is SGHAT and CDR2 FQNNGV. The CDR3 is CASSLSGGTGNTIYF. CDR3 coding DNA: TGTGCCAGCAGCTTAAGCGGGGGGACTGGAAACACCATATATTTT. The entire variable domain, with the rest obtained from reference TRBV11-2 and TRBJ1-3, is as follows: EAGVAQSPRYKIIEKRQSVAFWCNPISGHATLYWYQQILGQGPKLLIQFQNNGVVDDSQLPKDRFSAERLKGVDSTLKIQPAKLEDSAVYLCASSLSGGTGNTIYFGEGSWLTVV.

This clone came up once. The chain employs TRBV19 and TRBJ1-1; 7 nucleotides align to TRBD1. The V and J ends lost 1 base and 3 bases, in that order; junction bases with no gene match: 5. This CDR3 region has 15 residues. CDR1 is LNHDA and CDR2 is SQIVND in the germline V gene (reference sequence). The CDR3: CASSIGGGLHTEAFF. The CDR3 nucleotides read TGTGCCAGTAGTATAGGAGGGGGCCTCCACACTGAAGCTTTCTTT. Full variable domain (outside the CDR3, taken from reference TRBV19 and TRBJ1-1): DGGITQSPKYLFRKEGQNVTLSCEQNLNHDAMYWYRQDPGQGLRLIYYSQIVNDFQKGDIAEGYSVSREKKESFPLTVTSAQKNPTAFYLCASSIGGGLHTEAFFGQGTRLTVV.

The genes are TRBV9 and TRBJ1-3, with D possibly being TRBD1 (6 bases). The CDR3 loop spans 16 amino acids. The V end lost 2 bases, the J end lost 0 bases, and 12 bases lay between the germline ends. The germline V gene has CDR1 SGDLS and CDR2 YYNGEE. The CDR3 region is CASSVQGPHSGNTIYF. The CDR3 DNA reads as TGTGCCAGCAGCGTCCAGGGGCCCCACTCTGGAAACACCATATATTTT.

The genes are TRBV5-4 and TRBJ1-4; TRBD1 matches 9 bases. CDR1 SGHNT and CDR2 YYREEE come from the germline V gene (reference sequence). The V segment lost 5 bases and the J segment 6 bases; nucleotides outside the gene matches: 5. The length of the CDR3 is 14 residues. The DNA of the CDR3 is TGTGCCAGCAGTTTACAGGGGGCGGATGAAAAACTGTTTTTT. Amino acids: CASSLQGADEKLFF.

V and J are TRBV13 and TRBJ2-3, with TRBD2 as a possible D gene (6 bases). Germline CDR1 PRHDT, CDR2 FYEKMQ (reference sequence). Trimming removed 4 bases from V and 3 bases from J, with 20 bases in between. This CDR3 is built from 17 residues. Written as DNA, the CDR3 is TGTGCCAGCAGCTCCCCCCGCTGGGGGGTTTCGACAGATACGCAGTATTTT. Translated: CASSSPRWGVSTDTQYF.

The rearrangement joins TRBV19 to TRBJ1-2, with D possibly matching TRBD1 (6 bases). Germline V gives CDR1 LNHDA, CDR2 SQIVND (reference sequence). CDR3 length: 14 amino acids. V dropped 5 bases and J dropped 5 bases, with 15 bases sitting between them. The CDR3 coding sequence is TGTGCCAGTAGTCTTGTAGGGGGTCGGTATGGCTACACCTTC. Translation gives CASSLVGGRYGYTF.

The CDR3 protein is CASRPGLPPGELFF. The CDR3 nucleotides read TGTGCCAGCAGACCGGGACTACCTCCCGGGGAGCTGTTTTTT. The chain recombines TRBV2 with TRBJ2-2; 7 nucleotides align to TRBD2. With V trimmed by 6 bases and J by 6 bases, 7 bases remained unmatched. Germline assignment: CDR1 SNHLY and CDR2 FYNNEI. The CDR3 is 14 amino acids.

The chain joins TRBV27 to TRBJ1-5; 8 bases match TRBD1. Germline CDR1 is MNHEY and CDR2 is SMNVEV (reference sequence). The CDR3 sequence is 14 residues long. The junction had 2 bases not matched to a gene; V was cut back by 5 bases and J by 2 bases. CDR3 nucleotides: TGTGCCAGCAGTGTGGACAGGGGCAATCAGCCCCAGCATTTT. It is translated as CASSVDRGNQPQHF.

The chain joins TRBV5-1 to TRBJ1-1; D remains ambiguous. The CDR3 is 17 amino acids. In germline, CDR1 is SGHRS, CDR2 YFSETQ. Trimming took 0 bases from V and 0 from J, leaving 15 bases between them. The CDR3: CASSLAVRGNMNTEAFF. The CDR3 bases are TGCGCCAGCAGCTTGGCCGTTCGGGGAAATATGAACACTGAAGCTTTCTTT.